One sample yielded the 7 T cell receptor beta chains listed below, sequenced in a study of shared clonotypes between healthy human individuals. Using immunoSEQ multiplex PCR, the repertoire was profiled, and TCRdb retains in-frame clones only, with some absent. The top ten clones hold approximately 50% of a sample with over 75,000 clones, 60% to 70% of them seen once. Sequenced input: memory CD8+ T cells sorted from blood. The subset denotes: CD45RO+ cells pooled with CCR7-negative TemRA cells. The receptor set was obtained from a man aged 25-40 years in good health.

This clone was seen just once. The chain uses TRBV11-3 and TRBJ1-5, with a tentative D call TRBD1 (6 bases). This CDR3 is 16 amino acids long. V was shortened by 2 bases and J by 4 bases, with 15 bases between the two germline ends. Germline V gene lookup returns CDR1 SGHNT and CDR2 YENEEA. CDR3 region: CASSLTGLGLNQPQHF. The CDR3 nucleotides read TGTGCCAGCAGCTTAACAGGGTTGGGCCTAAATCAGCCCCAGCATTTT. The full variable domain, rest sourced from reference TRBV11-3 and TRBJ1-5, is EAGVVQSPRYKIIEKKQPVAFWCNPISGHNTLYWYLQNLGQGPELLIRYENEEAVDDSQLPKDRFSAERLKGVDSTLKIQPAELGDSAVYLCASSLTGLGLNQPQHFGDGTRLSIL.

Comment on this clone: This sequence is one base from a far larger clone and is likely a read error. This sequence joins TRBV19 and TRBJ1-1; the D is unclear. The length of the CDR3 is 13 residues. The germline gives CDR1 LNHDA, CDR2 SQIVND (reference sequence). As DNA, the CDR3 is TGCGCCAGCAGCCCCCAACGGAACACTGAAGCTTTCTTT. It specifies CASSPQRNTEAFF. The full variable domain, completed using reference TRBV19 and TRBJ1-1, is DGGITQSPKYLFRKEGQNVTLSCEQNLNHDAMYWYRQDPGQGLRLIYYSQIVNDFQKGDIAEGYSVSREKKESFPLTVTSAQKNPTAFYLCASSPQRNTEAFFGQGTRLTVV.

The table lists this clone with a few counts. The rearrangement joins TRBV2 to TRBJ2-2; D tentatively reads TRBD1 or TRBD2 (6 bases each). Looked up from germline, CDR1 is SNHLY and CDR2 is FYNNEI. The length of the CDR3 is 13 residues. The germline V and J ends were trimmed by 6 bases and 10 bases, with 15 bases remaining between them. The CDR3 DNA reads TGTGCCAGCAGGGGATACAGGGACTCGGAGCTGTTTTTT. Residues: CASRGYRDSELFF.

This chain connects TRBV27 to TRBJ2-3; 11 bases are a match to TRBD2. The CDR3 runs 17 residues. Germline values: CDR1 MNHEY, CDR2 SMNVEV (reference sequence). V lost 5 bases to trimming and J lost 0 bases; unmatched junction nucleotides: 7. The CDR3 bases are TGTGCCAGCAGTCTTCAGGGACTAGCGGAAAGCACAGATACGCAGTATTTT. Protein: CASSLQGLAESTDTQYF.

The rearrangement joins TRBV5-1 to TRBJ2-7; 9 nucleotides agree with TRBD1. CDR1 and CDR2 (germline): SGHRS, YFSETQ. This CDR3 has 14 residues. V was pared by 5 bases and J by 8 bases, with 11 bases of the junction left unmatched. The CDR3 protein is CASSRDRVIGKQYF. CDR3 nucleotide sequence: TGCGCCAGCAGTCGGGACAGGGTAATTGGCAAGCAGTACTTC.

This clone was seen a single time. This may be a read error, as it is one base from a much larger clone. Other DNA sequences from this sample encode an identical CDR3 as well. In DNA, the CDR3 is TGTGCCAGCAGTTTTAACTACGAGCAGTACTTC. Translation gives CASSFNYEQYF. The gene calls are TRBV28 and TRBJ2-7; D ambiguous. Trimming cost V 3 bases and J 3 bases, with 3 bases left between them. The CDR3 has 11 residues. Germline CDR1 and CDR2: MDHEN and SYDVKM.

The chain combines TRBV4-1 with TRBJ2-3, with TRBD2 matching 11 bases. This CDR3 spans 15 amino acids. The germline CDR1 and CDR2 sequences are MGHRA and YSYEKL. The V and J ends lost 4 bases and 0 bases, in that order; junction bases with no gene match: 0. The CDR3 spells CASSPSGRSTDTQYF. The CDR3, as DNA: TGCGCCAGCAGCCCTAGCGGGAGGAGCACAGATACGCAGTATTTT.